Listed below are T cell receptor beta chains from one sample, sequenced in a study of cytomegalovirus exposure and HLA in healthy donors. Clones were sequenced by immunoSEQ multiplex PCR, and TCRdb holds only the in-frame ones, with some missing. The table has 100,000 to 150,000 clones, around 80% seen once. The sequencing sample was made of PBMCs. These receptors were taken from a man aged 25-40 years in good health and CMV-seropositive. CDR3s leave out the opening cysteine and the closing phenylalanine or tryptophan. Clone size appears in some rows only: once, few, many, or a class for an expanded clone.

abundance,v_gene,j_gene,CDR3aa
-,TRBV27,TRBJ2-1,ASGGTGYNEQF
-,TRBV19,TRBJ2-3,ASSVTSGSTDTQY
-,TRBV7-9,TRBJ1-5,ASSPASGTGAYGNQPQH
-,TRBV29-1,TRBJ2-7,SVQQGYEQY
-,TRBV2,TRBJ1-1,APSVNTEAF
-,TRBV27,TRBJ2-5,ASSLAHGETQY
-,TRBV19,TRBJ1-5,ASSISAQPQH
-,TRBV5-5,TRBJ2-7,ASSSGQGIDEQY
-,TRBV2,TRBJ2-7,ASSEANNREQY
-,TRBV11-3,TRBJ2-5,ASSIPRDPARQVSETQY
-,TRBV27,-,ASNFPGGEQY
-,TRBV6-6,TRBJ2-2,ASSYSGGRAGELF
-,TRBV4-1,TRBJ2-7,ASSQDGRAYEQY
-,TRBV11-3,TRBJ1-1,ASSPSPETEAF
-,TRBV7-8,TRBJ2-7,ASSETDISYEQY
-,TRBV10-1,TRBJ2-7,ASSEVGGLAGVHEQY
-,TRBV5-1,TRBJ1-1,ASSSLQGANTEAF
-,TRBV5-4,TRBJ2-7,ASSFGQGRYEQY
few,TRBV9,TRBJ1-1,ASRDGRGEAF
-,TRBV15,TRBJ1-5,ATSNSGQGRWGNQPQH
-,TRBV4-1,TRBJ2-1,ASSQGPTQAYNEQF
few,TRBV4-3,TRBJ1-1,ASSPHPGQVNTEAF
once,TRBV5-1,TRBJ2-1,ASSPDPRGVEQF
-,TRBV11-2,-,ASSQWTSGYEQY
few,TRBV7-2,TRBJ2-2,ASTYGLSQGELF
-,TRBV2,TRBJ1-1,ASLGQGNTEAF
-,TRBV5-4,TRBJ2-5,ASTPVGAEGGTQY
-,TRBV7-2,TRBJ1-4,ASKEAWREKLF
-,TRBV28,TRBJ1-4,ASSLAGFEKLF
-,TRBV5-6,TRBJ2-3,ASSSLLAGFTDTQY
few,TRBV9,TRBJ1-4,ASSLSRGSSTNEKLF
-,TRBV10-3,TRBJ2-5,AIRAGIGPQETQY
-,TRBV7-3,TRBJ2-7,ASSPQGGQSHEQY
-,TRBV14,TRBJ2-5,ASSHQARILETQY
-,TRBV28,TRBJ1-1,ASSLDRREAF
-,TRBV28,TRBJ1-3,ASSLGLPSSGNTIY
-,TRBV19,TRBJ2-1,ASSPWTSGRSSYNEQF
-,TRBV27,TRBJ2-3,ASSFSGVGALSTDTQY
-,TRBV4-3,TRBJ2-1,ASSQETSGNEQF
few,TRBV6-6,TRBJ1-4,AAGMGGDEKLF
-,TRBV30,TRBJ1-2,AWGVLAGYT